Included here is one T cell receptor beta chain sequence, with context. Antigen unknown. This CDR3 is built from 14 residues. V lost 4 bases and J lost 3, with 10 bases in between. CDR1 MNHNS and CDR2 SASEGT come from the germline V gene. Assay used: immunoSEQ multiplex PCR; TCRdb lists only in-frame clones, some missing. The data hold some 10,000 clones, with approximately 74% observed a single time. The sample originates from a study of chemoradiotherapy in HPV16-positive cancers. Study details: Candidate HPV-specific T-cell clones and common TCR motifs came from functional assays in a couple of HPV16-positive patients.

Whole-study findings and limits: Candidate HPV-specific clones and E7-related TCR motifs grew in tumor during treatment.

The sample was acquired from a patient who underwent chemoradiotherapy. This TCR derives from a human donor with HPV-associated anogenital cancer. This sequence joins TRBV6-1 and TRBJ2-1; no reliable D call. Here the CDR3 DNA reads TGTGCCAGCAGTGTAGCTAGTTACTACAATGAGCAGTTCTTC. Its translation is CASSVASYYNEQFF.